This T cell receptor (beta chain) stems from a study of kidney transplant recipient with SARS-CoV-2 infection. TCRdb re-called the reads through MiXCR, storing one row per CDR3 protein. The repertoire holds 200,000 to 300,000 distinct CDR3 sequences, with 29% as singletons. This clonotype was seen ten or more times. Germline CDR1 and CDR2: SGHTA and FQGNSA. The CDR3 contains 14 residues. V lost 3 bases to trimming and J lost 4 bases, with 10 bases between them. This clonotype was sampled from a male patient aged 25-45 years who had COVID-19 and was a kidney transplant recipient. A subset of T cells may come from the graft donor. V gene TRBV7-2 combines with J gene TRBJ1-3; D remains ambiguous. Sequenced material: a blood sample, taken at baseline and on day 111 from a kidney transplant recipient. DNA of the CDR3: TGTGCCAGCAGCTTCCCGGGGTCGGGAAACACCATATATTTT. Translated: CASSFPGSGNTIYF.